One and the same sample provided the 28 T cell receptor beta chains below, sequenced in a study of human T cells and chemical hapten exposure. The sample's time point: patch test 3, about 24 weeks after DPC sensitization. This sample's treatment: therapeutic diphenylcyclopropenone sensitization with weekly scalp DPC. A single record per CDR3 protein comes from TCRdb applying MiXCR to the RACE reads. This table has over 55,000 distinct CDR3 sequences, roughly 11% appearing once. The source was whole blood, collected in connection with sensitization to the hapten diphenylcyclopropenone (DPC). These receptor sequences come from a woman in her 50s with alopecia areata. Some clones in this sample may be carry-over from other donors' samples.

At least ten counts were recorded for this clonotype. J is TRBJ2-5 and V is TRBV29-1; 16 bases align to TRBD2. The CDR3 sequence is 20 residues long. The germline CDR1 and CDR2 sequences are SQVTM and ANQGSEA. The V and J ends lost 3 bases and 4 bases, in that order; junction bases with no gene match: 17. Written as DNA, the CDR3 is TGCAGCGTTGACGCGACAACCGGGACTAGCGGGAGGGAAGGAGCAGAGACCCAGTACTTC. The encoded protein is CSVDATTGTSGREGAETQYF.

The V gene is TRBV29-1, the J gene TRBJ2-5; possible D gene TRBD1, 6 bases. CDR3 length: 12 amino acids. V was shortened by 7 bases and J by 1 base, with 10 bases between the two germline ends. CDR1 is SQVTM and CDR2 is ANQGSEA in the germline V gene. The CDR3 loop is CSGGQGQETQYF. In DNA form, the CDR3 reads TGCAGCGGGGGGCAGGGCCAAGAGACCCAGTACTTC.

This clonotype was seen at least ten times. The J gene is TRBJ2-7, the V gene TRBV6-5; D call uncertain. Germline V gene sequence: CDR1 MNHEY, CDR2 SVGAGI. The CDR3 contains 16 residues. Deletions cut 3 bases from V and 0 bases from J, with 15 bases between. The CDR3 sequence is CASSYDRRQDSYEQYF. DNA for the CDR3: TGTGCCAGCAGTTATGACCGGCGACAAGACTCCTACGAGCAGTACTTC.

The table lists this clonotype with many counts. The rearrangement uses TRBV5-8 and TRBJ1-5; TRBD1 matches at 8 bases. Per the germline V gene, CDR1 is SGHTS and CDR2 is YDEGEE. Unmatched junction bases numbered 2, after V lost 0 bases and J lost 3 bases. The CDR3 sequence is 15 residues long. The CDR3 region is CASSLGTGHNQPQHF. The CDR3 nucleotides are TGTGCCAGCAGCTTGGGGACAGGGCACAATCAGCCCCAGCATTTT.

Remarks on this clonotype: A read error may explain this, as a much larger clone is one base away. This chain connects TRBV10-2 to TRBJ2-2; the match to TRBD2 covers 12 bases. The germline V gene has CDR1 WSHSY and CDR2 SAAADI. V lost 6 bases to trimming and J lost 5 bases; unmatched junction nucleotides: 10. CDR3 length equals 17 residues. The CDR3 DNA reads TGCGCCAGCAGGGTAACTAGCGGGGGGTCAATGACCGGGGAGCTGTTTTTT. Protein product: CASRVTSGGSMTGELFF.

This clonotype showed up just a few times. The chain has TRBV7-2 and TRBJ2-1, with 12 bases matching TRBD2. CDR3 length equals 15 residues. Germline V gene data show CDR1 as SGHTA and CDR2 as FQGNSA. V gave up 5 bases and J gave up 7 bases; unmatched junction bases: 6. The CDR3 region is CASSPGLAGNNEQFF. CDR3 sequence (DNA): TGTGCCAGCAGCCCAGGACTAGCGGGAAATAATGAGCAGTTCTTC.

The CDR3 protein is CASSLAWGQPQHF. Written as DNA, the CDR3 is TGTGCCAGCAGCTTAGCGTGGGGGCAGCCCCAGCATTTT. This sequence joins TRBV7-2 and TRBJ1-5; D possibly corresponds to TRBD1 (5 bases). Trimming stripped 0 bases from V and 7 bases from J, with 7 bases between. The CDR3 has 13 amino acids. CDR1 and CDR2 from the germline V gene are SGHTA and FQGNSA. Combining the CDR3 with reference TRBV7-2 and TRBJ1-5 gives the whole variable domain GAGVSQSPSNKVTEKGKDVELRCDPISGHTALYWYRQSLGQGLEFLIYFQGNSAPDKSGLPSDRFSAERTGGSVSTLTIQRTQQEDSAVYLCASSLAWGQPQHFGDGTRLSIL.

This clonotype was found a few times. The chain recombines TRBV7-9 with TRBJ2-2; TRBD2 matches at 8 bases. CDR3 length: 15 residues. CDR1 SEHNR and CDR2 FQNEAQ come from the germline V gene (reference sequence). The V and J ends lost 6 bases and 5 bases, in that order; junction bases with no gene match: 8. In nucleotides, the CDR3 is TGTGCCAGCAGGAAAACTAGCGGTACAACCGGGGAGCTGTTTTTT. This sequence encodes CASRKTSGTTGELFF. The full variable domain, its missing parts supplied by reference TRBV7-9 and TRBJ2-2, is DTGVSQNPRHKITKRGQNVTFRCDPISEHNRLYWYRQTLGQGPEFLTYFQNEAQLEKSRLLSDRFSAERPKGSFSTLEIQRTEQGDSAMYLCASRKTSGTTGELFFGEGSRLTVL.

The chain combines TRBV29-1 with TRBJ1-1; 7 bases map to TRBD1. CDR3 length: 14 amino acids. Germline CDR1 is SQVTM and CDR2 is ANQGSEA. The junction had 7 bases not matched to a gene; V was cut back by 3 bases and J by 3 bases. CDR3 amino acids: CSVDRDRVDTEAFF. The CDR3 DNA follows: TGCAGCGTTGATAGGGACAGAGTTGACACTGAAGCTTTCTTT.

This clonotype was seen ten or more times. The chain combines TRBV10-1 with TRBJ1-1; D is unclear. CDR1 WNHNN and CDR2 SYGVQD come from the germline V gene (reference sequence). The CDR3 has 15 residues. Trimming stripped 6 bases from V and 0 bases from J, with 14 bases between. The CDR3: CASSPSSILNTEAFF. The CDR3 nucleotides are TGCGCCAGCAGCCCGAGCTCGATTTTGAACACTGAAGCTTTCTTT.

This clonotype was seen repeatedly, ten times or more. The gene calls are TRBV12-3 or TRBV12-4 and TRBJ1-1; D gene uncertain. Deletions cut 3 bases from V and 0 bases from J, with 8 bases between. This CDR3 contains 14 residues. DNA of the CDR3: TGTGCCAGCAGTTTGGCACTGATGAACACTGAAGCTTTCTTT. It is translated as CASSLALMNTEAFF.

The chain carries TRBV10-3 and TRBJ1-6; D is perhaps TRBD1 (6 bases). Germline CDR1 and CDR2: ENHRY and SYGVKD. The CDR3 extends over 13 amino acids. The ends were cut back, 6 bases at V and 9 bases at J, with 12 bases in the middle. The CDR3 loop is CAIRDSLSSPLHF. The CDR3 DNA sequence: TGTGCCATCAGGGACAGTTTAAGTTCACCCCTCCACTTT.

Ten or more counts support this clonotype. The rearrangement links TRBV12-3 or TRBV12-4 to TRBJ1-2; D not certain. The V and J ends lost 2 bases and 4 bases respectively, with 11 bases between them. The CDR3 covers 14 residues. The CDR3 DNA sequence: TGTGCCAGCAGTTTACCGGGTCTGGGCTATGGCTACACCTTC. Protein product: CASSLPGLGYGYTF.

This clonotype was seen many times. The chain combines TRBV7-6 with TRBJ1-3; D remains unclear. This CDR3 spans 15 amino acids. CDR1 SGHVS and CDR2 FNYEAQ come from the germline V gene. V lost 5 bases and J lost 0, with 11 bases in between. For the CDR3, the DNA is TGTGCCAGCAGCCCCTTTTTAAGCTCTGGAAACACCATATATTTT. Translation gives CASSPFLSSGNTIYF. Full variable domain (outside the CDR3, taken from reference TRBV7-6 and TRBJ1-3): GAGVSQSPRYKVTKRGQDVALRCDPISGHVSLYWYRQALGQGPEFLTYFNYEAQQDKSGLPNDRFSAERPEGSISTLTIQRTEQRDSAMYRCASSPFLSSGNTIYFGEGSWLTVV.

This clonotype was seen at least ten times. This chain uses TRBV28 with TRBJ2-4; D is uncertain. The V and J ends lost 6 bases and 7 bases respectively, with 10 bases between them. There are 12 residues in the CDR3. Germline CDR1 and CDR2: MDHEN and SYDVKM. CDR3 bases: TGTGCCAGCAGCCCTCGTCTCAACATTCAGTACTTC. Protein sequence: CASSPRLNIQYF.

This clonotype was seen only a few times. The chain links TRBV2 to TRBJ2-2, with 8 bases that match TRBD1. Germline V CDR1 and CDR2: SNHLY, FYNNEI. There are 16 residues in the CDR3. Germline trimming cut 6 bases from V and 4 bases from J; bases unmatched to any gene: 10. The CDR3 sequence: CASRDGQGRGTGELFF. DNA for the CDR3: TGTGCCAGCAGAGACGGACAGGGTCGGGGCACCGGGGAGCTGTTTTTT.

The CDR3 region has the DNA TGTGCCAGCCGACGGGCCACAGATACGCAGTATTTT. It yields the protein CASRRATDTQYF. The chain uses TRBV7-9 and TRBJ2-3, with no clear D. CDR3 size: 12 residues. Trimming left V 8 bases short and J 2 bases short, with 8 bases between. Germline V gives CDR1 SEHNR, CDR2 FQNEAQ (reference sequence).

This chain joins TRBV4-3 and TRBJ1-2, with a tentative D call TRBD1 (6 bases). Germline lookup yields CDR1 LGHNA and CDR2 YSLEER. CDR3 length: 14 residues. V was trimmed by 1 base and J by 6 bases, leaving 12 bases between them. Here the CDR3 reads CASSQGGQSHGYTF. The CDR3 DNA reads TGCGCCAGCAGCCAAGGAGGACAGAGTCATGGCTACACCTTC.

This clonotype came up many times. The chain employs TRBV7-9 and TRBJ2-3, with 12 bases aligning to TRBD2. Germline V gene data show CDR1 as SEHNR and CDR2 as FQNEAQ (reference sequence). The CDR3 is 13 amino acids. The V and J ends lost 11 bases and 4 bases, in that order; junction bases with no gene match: 4. This chain's CDR3 is CAYPSGRADTQYF. CDR3 DNA sequence: TGTGCCTATCCTAGCGGGAGGGCAGATACGCAGTATTTT.

This clonotype was recorded a few times. This rearrangement joins TRBV7-9 to TRBJ2-1, with 9 positions matching TRBD2. The germline CDR1 and CDR2 sequences are SEHNR and FQNEAQ (reference sequence). The CDR3 covers 16 residues. V lost 5 bases, J lost 7 bases, and 12 bases stayed unmatched. CDR3 DNA sequence: TGTGCCAGCAGCCTCAGACCTAGCGGGGTGGTTAATGAGCAGTTCTTC. Translating it yields CASSLRPSGVVNEQFF.

This clonotype was seen a handful of times. The genes are TRBV7-6 and TRBJ2-7; D tentatively reads TRBD1 or TRBD2 (5 bases each). From germline, CDR1 is SGHVS and CDR2 FNYEAQ. V lost 1 base and J 2 bases, leaving 12 bases between the germline ends. The CDR3 has 15 amino acids. Here the CDR3 reads CASSLEALGAYEQYF. The DNA of the CDR3 is TGTGCCAGCAGCTTAGAGGCCTTGGGGGCCTACGAGCAGTACTTC. The full variable domain, rest sourced from reference TRBV7-6 and TRBJ2-7, is GAGVSQSPRYKVTKRGQDVALRCDPISGHVSLYWYRQALGQGPEFLTYFNYEAQQDKSGLPNDRFSAERPEGSISTLTIQRTEQRDSAMYRCASSLEALGAYEQYFGPGTRLTVT.

The chain combines TRBV5-5 with TRBJ1-1; 8 bases match TRBD1. Trimming cost V 4 bases and J 5 bases; bases outside gene matches: 7. This CDR3 is 14 amino acids long. The V gene's germline CDR1 is SGHKS and CDR2 YYEKEE (reference sequence). The CDR3 bases are TGTGCCAGCAGCCTACAGGGGGTTGGTACTGAAGCTTTCTTT. It translates to CASSLQGVGTEAFF.

This clonotype occurred a few times. This sequence joins TRBV18 and TRBJ1-2; possibly TRBD1 for D (5 bases). Germline V gene data show CDR1 as KGHSH and CDR2 as LQKENI. Deletions cut 4 bases from V and 8 bases from J, with 23 bases between. The CDR3 has 16 residues. The CDR3 DNA reads as TGTGCCAGCTCACAAACCGTGGGGGACTTGATAGACGGCTACACCTTC. Translating it yields CASSQTVGDLIDGYTF.

This chain joins TRBV28 and TRBJ2-1; the match to TRBD2 covers 14 bases. With V trimmed by 5 bases and J by 9 bases, 18 bases remained unmatched. This CDR3 spans 19 amino acids. Germline V lookup: CDR1 MDHEN, CDR2 SYDVKM. The CDR3 coding sequence is TGTGCCAGCAGTGGGGGACTAGCGGGAGTGGTGGTGGTGTCGGGTGAGCAGTTCTTC. Amino acids: CASSGGLAGVVVVSGEQFF.

CDR3 sequence: CASSIQAGVSNEQFF. Here the CDR3 DNA reads TGTGCCAGTAGTATCCAGGCGGGAGTCTCCAATGAGCAGTTCTTC. The V and J genes are TRBV19 and TRBJ2-1; 7 bases map to TRBD2. CDR1 and CDR2 from the germline V gene are LNHDA and SQIVND (reference sequence). V gave up 3 bases and J gave up 6 bases; unmatched junction bases: 8. The CDR3 is 15 residues long.

As to this clonotype: Given a much more abundant clone one base away, this may be a read error. The V call is TRBV6-6, the J call TRBJ1-2, with D tentatively TRBD1 (5 bases). This CDR3 comprises 15 residues. V was clipped by 5 bases and J by 8 bases, with 21 bases between them. CDR1 and CDR2 (germline): MNHNY, SVGAGI (reference sequence). The CDR3 region has the DNA TGTGCCAGCAGTCCTCCTTCGGAGAAGGGGCGAGGCTACACCTTC. This sequence encodes CASSPPSEKGRGYTF.

This clonotype was seen at least ten times. This chain uses TRBV11-3 with TRBJ2-6; D might be TRBD1 or TRBD2, each matching 6 bases. Germline V lookup: CDR1 SGHNT, CDR2 YENEEA. The CDR3 loop spans 17 amino acids. Trimming pared 5 bases from V and 4 bases from J, leaving 18 bases between. Here the CDR3 DNA reads TGTGCCAGCAGCCCAGGGTCCGGGGGCCCCGGGGCCAACGTCCTGACTTTC. Translation: CASSPGSGGPGANVLTF. Full variable domain (missing parts from reference TRBV11-3 and TRBJ2-6): EAGVVQSPRYKIIEKKQPVAFWCNPISGHNTLYWYLQNLGQGPELLIRYENEEAVDDSQLPKDRFSAERLKGVDSTLKIQPAELGDSAVYLCASSPGSGGPGANVLTFGAGSRLTVL.

This clonotype occurred many times. The V gene is TRBV4-2, the J gene TRBJ2-3, with 8 bases lining up with TRBD1. The CDR3 runs to 18 residues. The junction had 19 bases not matched to a gene; V was cut back by 5 bases and J by 6 bases. Germline CDR1 is LGHNA and CDR2 is YNFKEQ. CDR3 protein: CASSTHLLDRGESDTQYF. In DNA form, the CDR3 reads TGTGCCAGCAGCACACACCTCCTCGACAGGGGAGAATCGGATACGCAGTATTTT.